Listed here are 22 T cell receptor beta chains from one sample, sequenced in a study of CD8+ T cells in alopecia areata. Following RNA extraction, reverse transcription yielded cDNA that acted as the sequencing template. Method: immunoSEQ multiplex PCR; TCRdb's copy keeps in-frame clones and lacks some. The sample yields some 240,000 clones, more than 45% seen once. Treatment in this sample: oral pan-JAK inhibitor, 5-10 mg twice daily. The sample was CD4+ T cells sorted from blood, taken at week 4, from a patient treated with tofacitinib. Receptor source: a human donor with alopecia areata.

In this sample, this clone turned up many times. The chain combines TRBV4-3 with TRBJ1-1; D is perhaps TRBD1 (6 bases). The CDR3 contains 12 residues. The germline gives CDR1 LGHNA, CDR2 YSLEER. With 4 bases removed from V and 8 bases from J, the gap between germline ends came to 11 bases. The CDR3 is CASSPGAGEAFF. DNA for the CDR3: TGCGCCAGCAGCCCGGGGGCAGGGGAAGCTTTCTTT.

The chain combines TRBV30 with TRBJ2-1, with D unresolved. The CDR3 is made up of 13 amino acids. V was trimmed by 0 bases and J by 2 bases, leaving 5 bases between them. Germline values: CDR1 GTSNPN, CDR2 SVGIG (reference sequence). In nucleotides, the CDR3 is TGTGCCTGGAGTGTACGAACCTACAATGAGCAGTTCTTC. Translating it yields CAWSVRTYNEQFF.

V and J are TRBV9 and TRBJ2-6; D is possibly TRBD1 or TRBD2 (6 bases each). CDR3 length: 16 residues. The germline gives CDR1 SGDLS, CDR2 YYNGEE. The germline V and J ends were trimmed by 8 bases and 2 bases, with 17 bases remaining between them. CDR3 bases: TGTGCCAGGTTGGGTTGGGGGGCCGCTGGGGCCAACGTCCTGACTTTC. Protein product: CARLGWGAAGANVLTF.

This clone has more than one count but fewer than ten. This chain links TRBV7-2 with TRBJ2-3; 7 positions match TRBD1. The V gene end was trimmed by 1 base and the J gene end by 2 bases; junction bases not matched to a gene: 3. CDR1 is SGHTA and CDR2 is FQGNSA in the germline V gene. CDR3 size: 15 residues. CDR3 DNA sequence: TGTGCCAGCAGCTTAGAGGGGGCTCACACAGATACGCAGTATTTT. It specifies CASSLEGAHTDTQYF.

The CDR3 region has the DNA TGTGCCAGCAGTGCGGGGGCTATCTATGGCTACACCTTC. Translation: CASSAGAIYGYTF. The chain uses TRBV25-1 and TRBJ1-2; D is possibly TRBD1 (6 bases). Trimming removed 4 bases from V and 4 bases from J, with 10 bases in between. CDR1 is MGHDK and CDR2 is SYGVNS in the germline V gene. The CDR3 runs to 13 residues.

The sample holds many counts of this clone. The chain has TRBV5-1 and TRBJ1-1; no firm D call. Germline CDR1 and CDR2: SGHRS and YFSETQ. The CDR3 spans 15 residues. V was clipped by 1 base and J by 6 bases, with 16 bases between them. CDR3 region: CASSLQVGSRAEAFF. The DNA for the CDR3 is TGCGCCAGCAGCTTGCAGGTCGGGTCGAGAGCTGAAGCTTTCTTT.

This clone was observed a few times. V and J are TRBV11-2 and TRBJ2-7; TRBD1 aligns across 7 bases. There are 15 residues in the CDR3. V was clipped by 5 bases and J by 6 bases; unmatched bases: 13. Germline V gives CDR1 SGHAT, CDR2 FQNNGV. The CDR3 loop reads CASSPRPQGKPEQYF. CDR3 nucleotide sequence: TGTGCCAGCAGCCCCCGCCCACAGGGGAAGCCCGAGCAGTACTTC.

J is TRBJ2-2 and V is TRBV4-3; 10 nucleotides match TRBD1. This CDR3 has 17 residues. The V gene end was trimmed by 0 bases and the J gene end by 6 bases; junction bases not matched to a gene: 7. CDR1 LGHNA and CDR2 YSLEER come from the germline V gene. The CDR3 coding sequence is TGCGCCAGCAGCCAAGATGACGACAGGGGGCTTTCCGGGGAGCTGTTTTTT. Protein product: CASSQDDDRGLSGELFF.

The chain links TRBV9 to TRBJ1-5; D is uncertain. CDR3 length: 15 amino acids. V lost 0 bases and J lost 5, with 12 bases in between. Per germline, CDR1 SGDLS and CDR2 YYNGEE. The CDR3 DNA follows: TGTGCCAGCAGCGTAGAAACTGGGGTGGATCAGCCCCAGCATTTT. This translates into CASSVETGVDQPQHF.

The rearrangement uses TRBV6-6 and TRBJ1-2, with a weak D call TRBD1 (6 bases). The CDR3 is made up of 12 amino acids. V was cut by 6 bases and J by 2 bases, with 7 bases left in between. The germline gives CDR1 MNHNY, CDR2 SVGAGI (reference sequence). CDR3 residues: CASRQGNYGYTF. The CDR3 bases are TGTGCCAGCAGACAGGGAAACTATGGCTACACCTTC.

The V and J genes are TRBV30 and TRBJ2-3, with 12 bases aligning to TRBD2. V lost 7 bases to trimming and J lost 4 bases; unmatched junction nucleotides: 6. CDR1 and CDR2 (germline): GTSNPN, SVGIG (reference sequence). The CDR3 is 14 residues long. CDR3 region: CASRTSGVSDTQYF. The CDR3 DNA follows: TGTGCCTCCCGGACTAGCGGGGTCTCAGATACGCAGTATTTT.

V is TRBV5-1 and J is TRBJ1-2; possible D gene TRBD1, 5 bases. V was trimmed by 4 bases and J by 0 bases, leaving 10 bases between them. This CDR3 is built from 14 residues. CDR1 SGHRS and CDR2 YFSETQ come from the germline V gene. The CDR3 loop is CASSLQEANYGYTF. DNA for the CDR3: TGCGCCAGCAGCCTACAGGAAGCTAACTATGGCTACACCTTC.

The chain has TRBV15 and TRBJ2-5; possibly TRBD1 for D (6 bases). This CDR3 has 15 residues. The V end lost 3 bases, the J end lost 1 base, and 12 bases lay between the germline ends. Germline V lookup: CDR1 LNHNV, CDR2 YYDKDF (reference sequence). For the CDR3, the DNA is TGTGCCACCAGCAGGGGGGACACCTTCCAAGAGACCCAGTACTTC. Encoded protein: CATSRGDTFQETQYF.

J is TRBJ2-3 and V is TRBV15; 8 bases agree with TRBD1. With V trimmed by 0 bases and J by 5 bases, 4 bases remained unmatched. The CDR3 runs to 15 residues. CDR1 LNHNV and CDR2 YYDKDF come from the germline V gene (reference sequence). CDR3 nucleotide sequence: TGTGCCACCAGCAGAGACAGGGGGCGGGTAGATACGCAGTATTTT. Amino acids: CATSRDRGRVDTQYF.

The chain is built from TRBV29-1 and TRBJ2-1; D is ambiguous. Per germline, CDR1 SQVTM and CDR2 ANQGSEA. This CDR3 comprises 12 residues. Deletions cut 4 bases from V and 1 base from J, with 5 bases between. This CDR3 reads CSVAVSYNEQFF. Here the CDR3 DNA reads TGCAGCGTTGCTGTTTCCTACAATGAGCAGTTCTTC.

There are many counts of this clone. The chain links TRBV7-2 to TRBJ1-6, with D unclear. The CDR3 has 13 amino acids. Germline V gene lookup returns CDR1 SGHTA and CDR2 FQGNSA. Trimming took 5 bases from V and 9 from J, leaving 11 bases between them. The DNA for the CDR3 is TGTGCCAGCAGCCTCGGACTGAGTTCACCCCTCCACTTT. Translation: CASSLGLSSPLHF.

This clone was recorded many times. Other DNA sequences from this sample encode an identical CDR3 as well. The CDR3 loop is CSVGQIYEQYF. The CDR3 nucleotides are TGCAGCGTTGGGCAGATCTACGAGCAGTACTTC. This chain joins TRBV29-1 and TRBJ2-7; D is unclear. The germline V and J ends were trimmed by 4 bases and 3 bases, with 7 bases remaining between them. This CDR3 is built from 11 residues. Looked up from germline, CDR1 is SQVTM and CDR2 is ANQGSEA.

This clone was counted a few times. The CDR3 sequence: CASSQAWFIEGYPYGYTF. The CDR3 DNA is TGCGCCAGCAGCCAAGCGTGGTTTATCGAGGGGTATCCTTATGGCTACACCTTC. This chain connects TRBV4-3 to TRBJ1-2; possibly TRBD1 for D (5 bases). This CDR3 region has 18 residues. In germline, CDR1 is LGHNA, CDR2 YSLEER. The ends were cut back, 1 base at V and 5 bases at J, with 23 bases in the middle.

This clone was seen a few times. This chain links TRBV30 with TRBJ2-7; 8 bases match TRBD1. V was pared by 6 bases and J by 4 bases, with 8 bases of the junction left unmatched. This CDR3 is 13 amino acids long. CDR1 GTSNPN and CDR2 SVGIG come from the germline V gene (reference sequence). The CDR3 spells CACTGTGNYEQYF. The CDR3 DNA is TGTGCCTGTACCGGGACAGGCAATTACGAGCAGTACTTC.

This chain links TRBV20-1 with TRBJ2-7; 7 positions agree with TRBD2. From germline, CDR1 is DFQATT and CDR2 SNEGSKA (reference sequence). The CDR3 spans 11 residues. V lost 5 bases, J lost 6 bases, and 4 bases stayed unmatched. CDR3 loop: CSAGPGGEQYF. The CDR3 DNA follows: TGCAGTGCTGGACCGGGAGGCGAGCAGTACTTC.

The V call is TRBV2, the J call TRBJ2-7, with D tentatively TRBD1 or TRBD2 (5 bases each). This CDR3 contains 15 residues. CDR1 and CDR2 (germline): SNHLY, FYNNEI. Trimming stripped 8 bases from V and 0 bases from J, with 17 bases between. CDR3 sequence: CASFEGIFSSYEQYF. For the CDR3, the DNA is TGTGCCAGCTTTGAGGGGATTTTCAGCTCCTACGAGCAGTACTTC.

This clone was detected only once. CDR3 sequence reads: CASSQGSGGAPDTQYF. The DNA for the CDR3 is TGCGCCAGCAGCCAGGGTAGCGGGGGGGCTCCAGATACGCAGTATTTT. The V gene is TRBV4-3, the J gene TRBJ2-3, with 11 bases identical to TRBD2. Trimming cost V 3 bases and J 4 bases; bases outside gene matches: 6. The germline V gene encodes CDR1 LGHNA and CDR2 YSLEER. CDR3 length: 16 residues.